This T cell receptor (beta chain) was captured by sequencing in a study of blood T cell repertoires in COVID-19. Study information: Researchers got acute and convalescent COVID-19 samples from the United States, Italy and Spain. PBMCs, B-cell-depleted T cells, or T cells provided the cDNA or gDNA that made up the material.

Authors' analysis steps: Amplifying reference gene primers gave estimates of nucleated cell counts. Assay used: immunoSEQ multiplex PCR; TCRdb lists only in-frame clones, some missing. That table gives V, J and clone size, and the DNA gave D and trimming. The table has 470,000 or so clones, approximately 85% seen once; the top ten hold 3.2%. The CDR3 extends over 16 amino acids. Unmatched junction bases numbered 10, after V lost 3 bases and J lost 5 bases. The germline gives CDR1 SGHAT, CDR2 FQNNGV. This sequence was found in a human donor in a cohort sampled during active COVID-19. This sequence joins TRBV11-2 and TRBJ2-5; 9 nucleotides align to TRBD2. The specimen sequenced was peripheral blood. The DNA for the CDR3 is TGTGCCAGCAGCTTGAGGTTAGCGGGAGAATGGGAGACCCAGTACTTC. Amino acid sequence: CASSLRLAGEWETQYF.